The TCR beta chain under discussion was sequenced for a study of blood T cells in healthy people across ages. V was cut by 6 bases and J by 8 bases, with 20 bases left in between. From germline, CDR1 is LGHNT and CDR2 FRNRAP. The length of the CDR3 is 15 residues. Then a second PCR, running roughly 7 to 11 cycles, was carried out with a sample-barcoded 5' primer and a J-beta primer mix. TCRdb called the 5' RACE reads again in MiXCR, with one record for every CDR3 protein. The table includes roughly 1.6 million distinct CDR3 sequences, 30% to 40% detected once. The sequencing sample was made of blood. The sequence came from a woman in her thirties in good health. The genes are TRBV12-5 and TRBJ2-1; tentatively, D is TRBD1 (6 bases). The CDR3: CASGTGQGISDEQFF. The CDR3 DNA sequence: TGTGCTAGTGGAACTGGGCAGGGGATTTCGGATGAGCAGTTCTTC. The full variable domain, with the rest looked up from reference TRBV12-5 and TRBJ2-1, is DARVTQTPRHKVTEMGQEVTMRCQPILGHNTVFWYRQTMMQGLELLAYFRNRAPLDDSGMPKDRFSAEMPDATLATLKIQPSEPRDSAVYFCASGTGQGISDEQFFGPGTRLTVL.